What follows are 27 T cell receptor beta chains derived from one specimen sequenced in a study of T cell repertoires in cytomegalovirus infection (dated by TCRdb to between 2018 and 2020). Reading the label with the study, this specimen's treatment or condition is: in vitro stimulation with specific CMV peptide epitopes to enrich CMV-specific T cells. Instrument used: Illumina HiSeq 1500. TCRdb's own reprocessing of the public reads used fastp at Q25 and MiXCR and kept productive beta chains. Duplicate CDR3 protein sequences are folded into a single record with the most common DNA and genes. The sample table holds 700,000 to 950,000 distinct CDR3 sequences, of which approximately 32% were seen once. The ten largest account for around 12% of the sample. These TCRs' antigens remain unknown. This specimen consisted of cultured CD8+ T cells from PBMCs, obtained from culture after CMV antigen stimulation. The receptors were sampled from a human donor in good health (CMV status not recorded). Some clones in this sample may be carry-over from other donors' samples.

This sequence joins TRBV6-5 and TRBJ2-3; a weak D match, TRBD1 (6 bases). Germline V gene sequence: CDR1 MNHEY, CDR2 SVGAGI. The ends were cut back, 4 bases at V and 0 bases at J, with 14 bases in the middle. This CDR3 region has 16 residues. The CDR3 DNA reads TGTGCCAGCAGTTCTCCAGGGGATTTAAGCACAGATACGCAGTATTTT. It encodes CASSSPGDLSTDTQYF.

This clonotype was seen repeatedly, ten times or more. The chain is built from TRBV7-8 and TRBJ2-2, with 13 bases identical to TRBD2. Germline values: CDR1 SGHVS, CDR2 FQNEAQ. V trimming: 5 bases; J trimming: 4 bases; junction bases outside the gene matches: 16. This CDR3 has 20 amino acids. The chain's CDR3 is CASSTRTSGGFPRGTGELFF. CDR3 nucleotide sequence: TGTGCCAGCAGCACCCGGACTAGCGGGGGCTTCCCCCGAGGCACCGGGGAGCTGTTTTTT.

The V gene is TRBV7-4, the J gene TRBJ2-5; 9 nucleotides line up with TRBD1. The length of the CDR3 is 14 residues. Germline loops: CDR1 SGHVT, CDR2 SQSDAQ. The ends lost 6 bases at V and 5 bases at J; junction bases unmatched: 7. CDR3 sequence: CASSTDRGVETQYF. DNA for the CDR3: TGTGCCAGCAGTACCGACAGGGGGGTGGAGACCCAGTACTTC. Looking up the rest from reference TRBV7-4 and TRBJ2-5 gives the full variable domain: GAGVSQSPRYKVAKRGRDVALRCDSISGHVTLYWYRQTLGQGSEVLTYSQSDAQRDKSGRPSGRFSAERPERSVSTLKIQRTEQGDSAVYLCASSTDRGVETQYFGPGTRLLVL.

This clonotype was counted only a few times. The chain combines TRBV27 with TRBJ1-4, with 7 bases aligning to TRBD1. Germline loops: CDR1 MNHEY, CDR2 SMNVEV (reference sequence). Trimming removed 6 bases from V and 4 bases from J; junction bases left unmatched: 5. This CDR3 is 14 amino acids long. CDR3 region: CASRPGQHNEKLFF. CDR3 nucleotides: TGTGCCAGCAGACCGGGACAGCATAATGAAAAACTGTTTTTT.

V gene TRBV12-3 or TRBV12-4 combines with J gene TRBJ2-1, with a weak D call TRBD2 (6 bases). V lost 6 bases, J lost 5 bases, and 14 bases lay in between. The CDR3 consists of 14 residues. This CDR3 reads CASSAVGGNNEQFF. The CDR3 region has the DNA TGTGCCAGCAGCGCTGTCGGGGGTAACAATGAGCAGTTCTTC.

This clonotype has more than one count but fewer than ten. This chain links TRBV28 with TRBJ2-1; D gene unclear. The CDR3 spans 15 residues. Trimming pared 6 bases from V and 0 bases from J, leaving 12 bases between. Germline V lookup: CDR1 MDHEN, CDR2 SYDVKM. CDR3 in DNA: TGTGCCAGCAGGGATCCCAAATACTCCTACAATGAGCAGTTCTTC. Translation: CASRDPKYSYNEQFF.

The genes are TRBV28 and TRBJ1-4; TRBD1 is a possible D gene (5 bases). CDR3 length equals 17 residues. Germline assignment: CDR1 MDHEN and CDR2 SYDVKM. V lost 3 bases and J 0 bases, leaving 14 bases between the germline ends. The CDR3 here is CASSFGAPVATNEKLFF. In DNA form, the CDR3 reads TGTGCCAGCAGTTTCGGGGCTCCCGTTGCAACTAATGAAAAACTGTTTTTT. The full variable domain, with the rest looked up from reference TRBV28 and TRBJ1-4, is DVKVTQSSRYLVKRTGEKVFLECVQDMDHENMFWYRQDPGLGLRLIYFSYDVKMKEKGDIPEGYSVSREKKERFSLILESASTNQTSMYLCASSFGAPVATNEKLFFGSGTQLSVL.

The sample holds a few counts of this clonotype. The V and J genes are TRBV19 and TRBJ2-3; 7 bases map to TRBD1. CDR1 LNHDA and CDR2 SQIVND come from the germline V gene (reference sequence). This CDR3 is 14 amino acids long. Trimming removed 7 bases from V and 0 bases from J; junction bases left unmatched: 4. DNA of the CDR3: TGTGCCAGTACCCACAGGGGCAGCACAGATACGCAGTATTTT. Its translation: CASTHRGSTDTQYF.

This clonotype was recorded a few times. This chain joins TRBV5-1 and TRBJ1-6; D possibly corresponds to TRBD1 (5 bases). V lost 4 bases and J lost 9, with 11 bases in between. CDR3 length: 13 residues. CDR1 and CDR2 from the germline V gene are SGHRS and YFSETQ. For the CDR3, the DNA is TGCGCCAGCAGCCCGGGGGGGGGTTCACCCCTCCACTTT. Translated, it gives CASSPGGGSPLHF.

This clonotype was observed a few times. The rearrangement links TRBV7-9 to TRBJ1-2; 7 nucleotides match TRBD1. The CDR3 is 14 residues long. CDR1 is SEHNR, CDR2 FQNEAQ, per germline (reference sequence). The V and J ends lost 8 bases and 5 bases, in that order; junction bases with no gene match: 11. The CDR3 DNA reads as TGTGCCAGCTTGGGAACAGGGGAAGGGTATGGCTACACCTTC. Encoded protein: CASLGTGEGYGYTF.

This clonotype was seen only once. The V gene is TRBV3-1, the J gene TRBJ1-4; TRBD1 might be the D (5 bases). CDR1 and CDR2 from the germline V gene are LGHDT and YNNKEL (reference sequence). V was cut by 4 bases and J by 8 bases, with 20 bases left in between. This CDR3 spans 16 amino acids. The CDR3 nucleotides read TGTGCCAGCAGCCCCCGGGTGTCGGGGGAGTGGGAAAAACTGTTTTTT. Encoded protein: CASSPRVSGEWEKLFF.

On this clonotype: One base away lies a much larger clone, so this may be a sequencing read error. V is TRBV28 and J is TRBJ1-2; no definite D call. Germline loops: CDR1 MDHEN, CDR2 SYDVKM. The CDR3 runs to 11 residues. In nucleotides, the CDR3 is TGTGCCAACAGTCCCAACTATGGCTACACCTTC. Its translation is CANSPNYGYTF.

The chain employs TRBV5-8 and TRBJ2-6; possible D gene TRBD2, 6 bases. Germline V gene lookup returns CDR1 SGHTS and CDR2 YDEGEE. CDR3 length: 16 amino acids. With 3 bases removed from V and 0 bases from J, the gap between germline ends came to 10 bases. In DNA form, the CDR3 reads TGTGCCAGCAGCTCCGTGGGAGGCTCTGGGGCCAACGTCCTGACTTTC. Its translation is CASSSVGGSGANVLTF.

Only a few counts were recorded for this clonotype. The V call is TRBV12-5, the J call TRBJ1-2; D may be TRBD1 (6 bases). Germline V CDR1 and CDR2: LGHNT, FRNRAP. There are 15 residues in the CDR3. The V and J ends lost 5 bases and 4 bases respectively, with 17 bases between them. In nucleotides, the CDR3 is TGTGCTAGTGGTGGAACCGCGGGACACCCCTATGGCTACACCTTC. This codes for CASGGTAGHPYGYTF.

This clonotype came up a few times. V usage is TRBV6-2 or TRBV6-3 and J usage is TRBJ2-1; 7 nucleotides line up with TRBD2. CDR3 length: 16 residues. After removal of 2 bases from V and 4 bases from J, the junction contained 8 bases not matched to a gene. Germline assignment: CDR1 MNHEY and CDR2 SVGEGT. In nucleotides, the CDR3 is TGTGCCAGCAGTTACGCTAGCGGACTAGGGTACAATGAGCAGTTCTTC. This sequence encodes CASSYASGLGYNEQFF.

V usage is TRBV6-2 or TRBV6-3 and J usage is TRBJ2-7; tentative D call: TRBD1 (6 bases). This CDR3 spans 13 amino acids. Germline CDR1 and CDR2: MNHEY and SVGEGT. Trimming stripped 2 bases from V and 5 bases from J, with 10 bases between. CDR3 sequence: CASSYVRGHEQYV. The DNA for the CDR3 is TGTGCCAGCAGTTACGTCAGGGGACACGAGCAGTACGTC.

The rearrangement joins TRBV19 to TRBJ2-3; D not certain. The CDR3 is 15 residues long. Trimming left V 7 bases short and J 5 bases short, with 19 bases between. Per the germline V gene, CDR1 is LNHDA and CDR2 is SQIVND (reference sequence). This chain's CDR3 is CASTPRRQVQDTQYF. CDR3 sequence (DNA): TGTGCCAGTACTCCCCGACGGCAGGTTCAAGATACGCAGTATTTT.

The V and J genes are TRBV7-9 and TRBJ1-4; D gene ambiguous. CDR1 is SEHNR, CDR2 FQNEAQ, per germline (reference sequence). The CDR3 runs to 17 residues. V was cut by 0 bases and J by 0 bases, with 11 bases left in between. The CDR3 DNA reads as TGTGCCAGCAGCTTAGCGTTTCGAGCGGCAACTAATGAAAAACTGTTTTTT. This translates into CASSLAFRAATNEKLFF. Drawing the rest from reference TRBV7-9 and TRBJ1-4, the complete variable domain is DTGVSQNPRHKITKRGQNVTFRCDPISEHNRLYWYRQTLGQGPEFLTYFQNEAQLEKSRLLSDRFSAERPKGSFSTLEIQRTEQGDSAMYLCASSLAFRAATNEKLFFGSGTQLSVL.

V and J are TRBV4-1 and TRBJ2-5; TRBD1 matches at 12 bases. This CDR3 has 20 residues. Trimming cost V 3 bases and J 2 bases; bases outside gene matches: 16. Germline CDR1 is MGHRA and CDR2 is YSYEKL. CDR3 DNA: TGCGCCAGCAGCCACTCCCCAACCGGGACAGGGGGCTCTTTTCAAGAGACCCAGTACTTC. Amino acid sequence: CASSHSPTGTGGSFQETQYF.

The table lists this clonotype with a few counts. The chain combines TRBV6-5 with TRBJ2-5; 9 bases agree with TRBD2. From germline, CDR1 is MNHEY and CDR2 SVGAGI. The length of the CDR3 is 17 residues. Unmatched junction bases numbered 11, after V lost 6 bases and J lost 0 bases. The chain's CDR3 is CASRRLSGGQYQETQYF. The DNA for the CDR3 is TGTGCCAGCAGACGACTAAGCGGGGGGCAGTACCAAGAGACCCAGTACTTC.

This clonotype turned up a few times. The CDR3: CAISEPGVTPEKLFF. For the CDR3, the DNA is TGTGCCATCAGTGAGCCTGGTGTAACCCCCGAAAAACTGTTTTTT. The V and J genes are TRBV10-3 and TRBJ1-4; D remains ambiguous. V was shortened by 2 bases and J by 8 bases, with 15 bases between the two germline ends. The germline V gene has CDR1 ENHRY and CDR2 SYGVKD. This CDR3 spans 15 amino acids.

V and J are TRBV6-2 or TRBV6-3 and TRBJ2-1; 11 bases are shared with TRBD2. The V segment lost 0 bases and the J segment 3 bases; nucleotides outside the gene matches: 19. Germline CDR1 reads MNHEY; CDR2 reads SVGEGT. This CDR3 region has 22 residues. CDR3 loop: CASSYSSLASSGGAVGYNEQFF. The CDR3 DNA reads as TGTGCCAGCAGTTACTCGTCCCTGGCGAGTAGCGGGGGGGCGGTAGGCTACAATGAGCAGTTCTTC.

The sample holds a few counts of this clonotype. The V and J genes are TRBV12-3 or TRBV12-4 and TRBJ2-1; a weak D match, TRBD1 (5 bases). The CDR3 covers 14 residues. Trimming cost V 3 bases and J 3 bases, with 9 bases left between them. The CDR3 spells CASSLDNIYNEQFF. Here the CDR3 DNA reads TGTGCCAGCAGTTTGGACAATATCTACAATGAGCAGTTCTTC.

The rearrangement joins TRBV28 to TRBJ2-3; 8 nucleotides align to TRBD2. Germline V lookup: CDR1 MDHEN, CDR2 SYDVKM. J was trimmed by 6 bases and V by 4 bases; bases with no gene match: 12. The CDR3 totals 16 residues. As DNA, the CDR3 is TGTGCCAGCAGTTCCCAAAAAGAACGGGGGGGGGATACGCAGTATTTT. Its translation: CASSSQKERGGDTQYF.

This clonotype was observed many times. CDR3 loop: CASSPRPRTDTQYF. The CDR3, as DNA: TGTGCCAGCAGCCCCCGGCCACGCACAGATACGCAGTATTTT. The rearrangement uses TRBV27 and TRBJ2-3; D ambiguous. Germline CDR1 reads MNHEY; CDR2 reads SMNVEV (reference sequence). There are 14 residues in the CDR3. The V gene lost 6 bases and the J gene lost 1 base, with 11 bases spanning the gap.

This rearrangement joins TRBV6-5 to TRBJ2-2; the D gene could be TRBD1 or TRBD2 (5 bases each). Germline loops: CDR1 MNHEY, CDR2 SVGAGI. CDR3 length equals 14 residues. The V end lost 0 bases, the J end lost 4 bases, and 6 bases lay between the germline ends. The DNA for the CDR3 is TGTGCCAGCAGTTACTCCGGGACCACCGGGGAGCTGTTTTTT. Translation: CASSYSGTTGELFF.

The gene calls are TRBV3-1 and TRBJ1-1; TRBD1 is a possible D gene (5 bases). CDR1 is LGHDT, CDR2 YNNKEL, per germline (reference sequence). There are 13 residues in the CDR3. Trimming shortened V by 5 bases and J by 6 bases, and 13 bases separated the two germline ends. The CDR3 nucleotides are TGTGCCAGCAGCGAAAGGGGTAACGCTGAAGCTTTCTTT. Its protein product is CASSERGNAEAFF.